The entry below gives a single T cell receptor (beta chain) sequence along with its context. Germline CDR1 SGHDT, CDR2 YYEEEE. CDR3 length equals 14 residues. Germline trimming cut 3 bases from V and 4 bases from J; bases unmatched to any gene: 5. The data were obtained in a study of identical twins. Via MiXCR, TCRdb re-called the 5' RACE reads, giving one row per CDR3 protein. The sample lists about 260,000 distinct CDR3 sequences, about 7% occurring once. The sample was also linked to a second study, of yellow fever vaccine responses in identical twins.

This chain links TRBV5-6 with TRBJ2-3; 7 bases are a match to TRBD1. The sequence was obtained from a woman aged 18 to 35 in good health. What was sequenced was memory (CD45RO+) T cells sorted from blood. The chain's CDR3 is CASSSTGFADTQYF. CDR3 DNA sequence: TGTGCCAGCAGCTCGACAGGGTTTGCAGATACGCAGTATTTT.